Given below is one T cell receptor beta chain in context. TCRdb processed the RT-PCR reads anew with MiXCR; each CDR3 protein has one entry. The sample lists 650,000 to 800,000 distinct CDR3 sequences, approximately 15% seen once, with 3.6% in the top ten. The V end lost 5 bases, the J end lost 5 bases, and 18 bases lay between the germline ends. The CDR3 loop spans 15 amino acids. Germline V gene sequence: CDR1 SGHAT, CDR2 FQDESV (reference sequence). The chain couples TRBV11-1 to TRBJ2-5; a possible D gene is TRBD1 (5 bases). The origin of this receptor is a female donor in good health, serving as a healthy control. The sample comprised memory CD4+ T cells from blood. This CDR3 is CASSPSDIPEETQYF. The CDR3 bases are TGTGCCAGCAGCCCCTCGGACATCCCGGAGGAGACCCAGTACTTC.